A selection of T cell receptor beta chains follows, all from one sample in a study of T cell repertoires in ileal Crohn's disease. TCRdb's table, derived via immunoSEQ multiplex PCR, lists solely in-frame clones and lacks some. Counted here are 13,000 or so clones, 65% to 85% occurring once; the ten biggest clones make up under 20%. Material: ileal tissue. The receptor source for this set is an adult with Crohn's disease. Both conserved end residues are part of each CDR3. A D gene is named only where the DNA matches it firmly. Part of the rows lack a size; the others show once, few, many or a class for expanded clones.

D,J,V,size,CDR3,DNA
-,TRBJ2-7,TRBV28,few,CASSGIRARYEQYF,TGTGCCAGCAGTGGAATCAGGGCACGGTACGAGCAGTACTTC
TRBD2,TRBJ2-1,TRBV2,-,CASSDKKGRAEQFF,TGTGCCAGCAGTGATAAGAAAGGGAGGGCTGAGCAGTTCTTC
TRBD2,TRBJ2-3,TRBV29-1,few,CSVLPGGVGTDTQYF,TGCAGCGTCCTCCCGGGGGGGGTCGGCACAGATACGCAGTATTTT
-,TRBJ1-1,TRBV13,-,CASSLGRQGTEAFF,TGTGCCAGCAGCTTAGGCCGGCAGGGAACTGAAGCTTTCTTT
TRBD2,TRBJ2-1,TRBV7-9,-,CASSPQAGGSNEQFF,TGTGCCAGCAGCCCCCAAGCGGGAGGGAGTAATGAGCAGTTCTTC
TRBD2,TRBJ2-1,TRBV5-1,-,CASSLGSTSGRAEFF,TGCGCCAGCAGCTTGGGCTCGACTAGCGGGAGGGCCGAGTTCTTC
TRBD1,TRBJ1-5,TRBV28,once,CASSQGARQPQHF,TGTGCCAGCAGTCAGGGGGCTAGGCAGCCCCAGCATTTT
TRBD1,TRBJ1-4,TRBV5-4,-,CASSIGTGLNEKLFF,TGTGCCAGCAGCATCGGGACAGGGCTTAATGAAAAACTGTTTTTT
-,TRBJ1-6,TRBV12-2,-,CASRLVPGPPVNSPLHF,TGTGCAAGTCGCTTAGTTCCAGGGCCTCCTGTTAATTCACCCCTCCACTTT
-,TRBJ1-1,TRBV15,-,CATSRAQGFWDTEAFF,TGTGCCACCAGCAGAGCCCAGGGGTTTTGGGACACTGAAGCTTTCTTT
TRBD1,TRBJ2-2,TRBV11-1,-,CASSLGDREDTGELFF,TGTGCCAGCAGCTTGGGGGACAGGGAGGACACCGGGGAGCTGTTTTTT
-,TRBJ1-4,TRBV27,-,CASSFYGPGGNEKLFF,TGTGCCAGCAGTTTTTACGGGCCCGGAGGTAATGAAAAACTGTTTTTT
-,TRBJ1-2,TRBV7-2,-,CASSLSRGANGYTF,TGTGCCAGCAGCTTATCCAGGGGCGCGAATGGCTACACCTTC
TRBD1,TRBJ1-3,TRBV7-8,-,CASSRDRGPGNTIYF,TGTGCCAGCAGCAGAGACAGGGGGCCTGGAAACACCATATATTTT
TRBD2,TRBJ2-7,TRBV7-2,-,CASSPGRGRASSYEQYF,TGTGCCAGCAGCCCCGGGAGGGGTAGGGCGAGCTCCTACGAGCAGTACTTC
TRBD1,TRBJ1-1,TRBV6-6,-,CASRSGTATEAFF,TGTGCCAGCAGGTCCGGGACAGCCACTGAAGCTTTCTTT
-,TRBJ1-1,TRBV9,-,CASSVVGGETEAFF,TGTGCCAGCAGCGTAGTAGGGGGAGAAACTGAAGCTTTCTTT
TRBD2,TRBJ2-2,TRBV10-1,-,CASSLNGLVAGELFF,TGCGCCAGCAGCCTTAACGGACTAGTTGCCGGGGAGCTGTTTTTT
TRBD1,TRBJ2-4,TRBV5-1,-,CASSFDRAGGKNIQYF,TGCGCCAGCAGTTTTGACAGGGCTGGAGGCAAAAACATTCAGTACTTC
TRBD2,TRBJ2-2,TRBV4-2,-,CASSQSSPLAAGELFF,TGTGCCAGCAGCCAAAGTAGCCCACTAGCGGCCGGGGAGCTGTTTTTT
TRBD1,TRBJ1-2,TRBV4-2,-,CASSQDQASGGGDTYGYTF,TGTGCCAGCAGCCAAGATCAGGCCTCTGGAGGGGGCGATACCTATGGCTACACCTTC
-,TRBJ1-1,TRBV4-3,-,CASSQVSPGVNTEAFF,TGCGCCAGCAGCCAAGTGTCCCCGGGAGTGAACACTGAAGCTTTCTTT
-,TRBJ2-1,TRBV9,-,CASSVAVDISYNEQFF,TGTGCCAGCAGCGTAGCGGTTGACATCTCCTACAATGAGCAGTTCTTC
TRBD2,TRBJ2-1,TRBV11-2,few,CASRTGTSGGADNEQFF,TGTGCCAGCAGAACCGGGACTAGCGGGGGGGCAGACAATGAGCAGTTCTTC
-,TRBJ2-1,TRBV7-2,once,CASSLMGAYNEQFF,TGTGCCAGCAGCTTAATGGGAGCGTACAATGAGCAGTTCTTC
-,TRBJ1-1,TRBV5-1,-,CASSLGLNTEAFF,TGCGCCAGCAGCTTGGGGCTGAACACTGAAGCTTTCTTT
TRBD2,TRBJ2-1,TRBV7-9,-,CASSRDIAGGPTYEQFF,TGTGCCAGCAGCCGCGACATAGCGGGAGGGCCGACATATGAGCAGTTCTTC
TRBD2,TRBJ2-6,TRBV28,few,CASSLSGRVGANVLTF,TGTGCCAGCAGTCTTAGCGGGAGAGTTGGGGCCAACGTCCTGACTTTC
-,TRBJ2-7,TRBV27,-,CASSLGDGPYEQYF,TGTGCCAGCAGTTTAGGAGACGGTCCCTACGAGCAGTACTTC
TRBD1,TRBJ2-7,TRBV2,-,CASSQGTLYEQYF,TGTGCCAGTTCACAGGGGACCCTTTACGAGCAGTACTTC
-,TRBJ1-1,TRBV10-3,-,CAISESRERRTEAFF,TGTGCCATCAGTGAGTCGAGGGAGAGAAGGACTGAAGCTTTCTTT
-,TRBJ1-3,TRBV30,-,CAWDGGGNTIYF,TGTGCCTGGGACGGGGGTGGAAACACCATATATTTT
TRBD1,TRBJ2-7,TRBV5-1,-,CATQTRTGSYEQYF,TGCGCCACCCAAACGCGGACAGGCTCCTACGAGCAGTACTTC
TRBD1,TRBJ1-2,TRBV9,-,CASSGMGTESTNYGYTF,TGTGCCAGCAGCGGTATGGGGACAGAGTCTACTAACTATGGCTACACCTTC
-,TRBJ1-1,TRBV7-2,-,CASSSMGGPFF,TGTGCCAGCAGCTCCATGGGGGGACCTTTCTTT
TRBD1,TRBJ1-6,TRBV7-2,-,CASRSGGVGHSPLHF,TGTGCCAGCAGGTCAGGGGGCGTAGGACATTCACCCCTCCACTTT
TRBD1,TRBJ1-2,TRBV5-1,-,CASSWGQGVTFGGYTF,TGCGCCAGCAGCTGGGGACAGGGGGTGACCTTCGGTGGCTACACCTTC
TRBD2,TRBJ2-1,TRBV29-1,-,CSVWTSGRSYNEQFF,TGCAGCGTTTGGACTAGCGGGAGGTCCTACAATGAGCAGTTCTTC
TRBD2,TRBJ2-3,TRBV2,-,CASSASAGGGDTQYF,TGTGCCAGCAGTGCATCAGCGGGGGGGGGAGATACGCAGTATTTT
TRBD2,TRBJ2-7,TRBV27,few,CASSLVASGSYEQYF,TGTGCCAGCAGTTTAGTAGCTAGCGGGTCCTACGAGCAGTACTTC
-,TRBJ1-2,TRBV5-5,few,CASSIDLNYGYTF,TGTGCCAGCAGCATAGACTTAAACTATGGCTACACCTTC
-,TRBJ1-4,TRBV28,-,CASSLYRDNEKLFF,TGTGCCAGCAGTTTATACAGGGATAATGAAAAACTGTTTTTT
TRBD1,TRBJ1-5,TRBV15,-,CATSRTTGTGALSGNQPQHF,TGTGCCACCAGCAGGACAACCGGGACAGGGGCACTATCGGGCAATCAGCCCCAGCATTTT
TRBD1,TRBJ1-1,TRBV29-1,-,CSATGAADTEAFF,TGCAGCGCTACAGGGGCGGCGGACACTGAAGCTTTCTTT